This T cell receptor (beta chain) was identified during a study of T cell responses to AZD1222 COVID-19 vaccine. Study-wide points: Along spike, vaccine-associated CD4 TCRs were found throughout, with dominance at 160-218 and 743-854. Repertoire sampling happened only post peak T cell response. Seropositive AZD1222 recipients at baseline numbered only five or six. Donors were chiefly white British, with a greater number of females, and clonal diversity was perhaps underestimated.

A word on this clone: Its antigen is not known.

Germline CDR1 SGHTA, CDR2 FQGNSA. Trimming took off 2 bases at V and 4 bases at J, with 8 bases between the two ends. This CDR3 spans 13 amino acids. Sequencing used immunoSEQ multiplex PCR; TCRdb keeps in-frame clones, though not all of them. In the table there are more than 95,000 clones, approximately 90% of which are singletons. The J gene is TRBJ1-1, the V gene TRBV7-2; tentative D call: TRBD1 (5 bases). Source: peripheral blood, taken 28 days after the second AZD1222 dose. This TCR derives from an adult who received the AZD1222 COVID-19 vaccine. DNA for the CDR3: TGTGCCAGCAGCTTAAATCAGGGCACTGAAGCTTTCTTT. It specifies CASSLNQGTEAFF. The whole variable domain, remainder taken from reference TRBV7-2 and TRBJ1-1, is GAGVSQSPSNKVTEKGKDVELRCDPISGHTALYWYRQSLGQGLEFLIYFQGNSAPDKSGLPSDRFSAERTGGSVSTLTIQRTQQEDSAVYLCASSLNQGTEAFFGQGTRLTVV.